This TCR beta chain was recovered during a study of blood T cells in healthy people across ages. Study outcomes and limitations: Shifts in expanded clonotypes may have been confounded by donor CMV status, which was unknown.

Primed by a sample-barcoded 5' primer and a J-beta primer mix, a second PCR proceeded for about 7 to 11 cycles. Each CDR3 protein is one row after TCRdb ran MiXCR on the 5' RACE reads. In the table there are roughly 500,000 distinct CDR3 sequences, 24% of which are singletons. With regard to this clonotype: The target antigen is unknown.

CDR3 length: 14 amino acids. The ends lost 3 bases at V and 3 bases at J; junction bases unmatched: 7. CDR1 and CDR2 (germline): SQVTM, ANQGSEA. This same sample was also part of a study on T cells of mothers and their children. From that study: Mothers yielded over 9 million CDR3 reads, children several million each. Whether related or unrelated, pairs show similar shaping of TCR recombination output by thymic selection.

Specimen: blood. The sequence came from a boy younger than 18 in good health. The chain employs TRBV29-1 and TRBJ1-2; 7 positions match TRBD1. The CDR3 coding sequence is TGCAGCGTTGACCCTCCAGACAGGGACTATGGCTACACCTTC. This sequence encodes CSVDPPDRDYGYTF.